The 11 T cell receptor beta chains below all came from one sample that was sequenced in a study of T-cell memory formation after mild COVID-19. From the 5' RACE reads, TCRdb called clonotypes with MiXCR, one entry per CDR3 protein. Here the sample spans around 510,000 distinct CDR3 sequences, roughly 20% being singletons. The sample was PBMCs or a T cell subset sorted from them (not recorded which). Receptor source: an adult woman who had mild COVID-19 (a few samples of this study predate the infection). Cell type and time point are not known.

This clonotype was recorded a few times. The CDR3 loop is CAWSNRGGLAKNIQYF. In nucleotides, the CDR3 is TGTGCCTGGAGCAACCGGGGGGGACTAGCCAAAAACATTCAGTACTTC. The chain recombines TRBV30 with TRBJ2-4; TRBD2 aligns across 8 bases. CDR3 length equals 16 residues. The ends lost 3 bases at V and 0 bases at J; junction bases unmatched: 7. Per germline, CDR1 GTSNPN and CDR2 SVGIG (reference sequence).

In this sample, this clonotype turned up a few times. The V call is TRBV7-3, the J call TRBJ2-3; 8 nucleotides agree with TRBD2. The CDR3 totals 15 residues. Germline CDR1 is SGHTA and CDR2 is FQGTGA. J was trimmed by 1 base and V by 2 bases; bases with no gene match: 2. The CDR3 DNA follows: TGTGCCAGCAGCTTAGACGGGGGGGGCACAGATACGCAGTATTTT. It encodes CASSLDGGGTDTQYF.

The V call is TRBV12-3 or TRBV12-4, the J call TRBJ1-1, with no clear D. V gave up 0 bases and J gave up 10 bases, with 12 bases separating them. The CDR3 length is 13 residues. The CDR3 here is CASSLAGSPRAFF. CDR3 nucleotides: TGTGCCAGCAGTTTAGCGGGGTCCCCTAGAGCTTTCTTT.

This clonotype came up a few times. This sequence joins TRBV6-1 and TRBJ2-5; no definite D call. V lost 2 bases to trimming and J lost 7 bases, with 14 bases between them. Germline loops: CDR1 MNHNS, CDR2 SASEGT. This CDR3 has 14 residues. DNA for the CDR3: TGTGCCAGCAGTGAATCGGATGTCCGTGGGACCCAGTACTTC. It specifies CASSESDVRGTQYF.

This clonotype was picked up a small number of times. V and J are TRBV20-1 and TRBJ2-3, with D possibly TRBD1 on 6 matching bases. The germline V gene has CDR1 DFQATT and CDR2 SNEGSKA (reference sequence). Trimming removed 3 bases from V and 2 bases from J, with 18 bases in between. The CDR3 consists of 16 residues. Here the CDR3 DNA reads TGCAGTGCTAGGGGCATTAGGGGGTCGGACACAGATACGCAGTATTTT. Its protein product is CSARGIRGSDTDTQYF.

The chain carries TRBV27 and TRBJ1-6; 8 bases are shared with TRBD1. Trimming at V came to 5 bases and at J to 6 bases, leaving 3 bases not matched to a gene. Germline CDR1 MNHEY, CDR2 SMNVEV (reference sequence). The CDR3 is 14 amino acids. This CDR3 reads CASSPDRVNSPLHF. CDR3 DNA: TGTGCCAGCAGTCCGGACAGGGTTAATTCACCCCTCCACTTT.

This clonotype appeared a few times. This chain joins TRBV5-1 and TRBJ1-2; 7 nucleotides align to TRBD1. J was trimmed by 4 bases and V by 0 bases; bases with no gene match: 6. This CDR3 comprises 15 residues. Germline V gives CDR1 SGHRS, CDR2 YFSETQ. The DNA for the CDR3 is TGCGCCAGCAGCTTGGACAGGGGACCTATCTATGGCTACACCTTC. Translation: CASSLDRGPIYGYTF.

In nucleotides, the CDR3 is TGCGCCAGCAGCCACCAGCGGGGGGGTGGACAAGAGACCCAGTACTTC. Its protein is CASSHQRGGGQETQYF. V gene TRBV4-1 combines with J gene TRBJ2-5; 10 bases agree with TRBD2. Per germline, CDR1 MGHRA and CDR2 YSYEKL. The CDR3 has 16 residues. Germline trimming cut 3 bases from V and 2 bases from J; bases unmatched to any gene: 6.

The chain carries TRBV6-6 and TRBJ1-1; no clear D. The V gene's germline CDR1 is MNHNY and CDR2 SVGAGI (reference sequence). The V and J ends lost 2 bases and 7 bases respectively, with 14 bases between them. The CDR3 extends over 14 amino acids. CDR3 amino acids: CASSYPPGGDEAFF. CDR3 nucleotide sequence: TGTGCCAGCAGTTACCCCCCAGGCGGGGATGAAGCTTTCTTT.

This clonotype was observed a few times. The genes are TRBV12-3 or TRBV12-4 and TRBJ1-1; 8 bases line up with TRBD1. Losses at the gene ends were 6 bases for V and 6 bases for J; bases not matched to a gene: 6. This CDR3 comprises 13 residues. CDR3 sequence reads: CASRQGGTPEAFF. CDR3 nucleotide sequence: TGTGCCAGCAGACAGGGGGGCACTCCTGAAGCTTTCTTT.

V usage is TRBV6-5 and J usage is TRBJ1-1; possibly TRBD1 for D (5 bases). Germline assignment: CDR1 MNHEY and CDR2 SVGAGI. V lost 5 bases and J 6 bases, leaving 7 bases between the germline ends. The CDR3 runs to 11 residues. The CDR3 nucleotides are TGTGCCAGCAGTGGGGCCGCTGAAGCTTTCTTT. Protein product: CASSGAAEAFF.